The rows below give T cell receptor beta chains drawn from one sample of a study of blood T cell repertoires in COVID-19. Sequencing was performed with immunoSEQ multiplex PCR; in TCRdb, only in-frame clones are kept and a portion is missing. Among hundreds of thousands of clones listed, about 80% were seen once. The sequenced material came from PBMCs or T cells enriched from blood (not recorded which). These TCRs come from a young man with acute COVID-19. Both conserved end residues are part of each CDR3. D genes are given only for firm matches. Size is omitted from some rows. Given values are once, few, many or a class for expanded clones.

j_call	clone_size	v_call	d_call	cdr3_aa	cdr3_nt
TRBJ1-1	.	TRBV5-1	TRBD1	CASSLGGQGNTEAFF	TGCGCCAGCAGCTTGGGGGGACAGGGGAACACTGAAGCTTTCTTT
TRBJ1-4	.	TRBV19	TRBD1	CASSPNRGTAPVNEKLFF	TGTGCCAGTAGTCCAAATAGGGGGACAGCACCGGTTAATGAAAAACTGTTTTTT
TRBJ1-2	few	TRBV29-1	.	CSVGGWDYGYTF	TGCAGCGTCGGAGGGTGGGACTATGGCTACACCTTC
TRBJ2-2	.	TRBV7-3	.	CASGGAGELFF	TGTGCCAGCGGCGGCGCCGGGGAGCTGTTTTTT
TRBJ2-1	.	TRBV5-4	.	CAASGNQHNEQFF	TGTGCCGCCTCCGGGAACCAACACAATGAGCAGTTCTTC
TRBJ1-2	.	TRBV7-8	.	CASSLNYYGYTF	TGTGCCAGCAGCCTAAACTACTATGGCTACACCTTC
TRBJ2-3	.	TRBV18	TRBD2	CASSTGLAPSTDTQYF	TGTGCCAGCTCAACGGGACTAGCGCCCAGCACAGATACGCAGTATTTT
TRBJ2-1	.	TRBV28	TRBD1	CASSGPGQTVSYNEQFF	TGTGCCAGCAGTGGTCCGGGACAGACAGTATCCTACAATGAGCAGTTCTTC
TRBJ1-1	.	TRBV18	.	CASSPGGKDTEAFF	TGTGCCAGCTCACCAGGGGGGAAGGACACTGAAGCTTTCTTT
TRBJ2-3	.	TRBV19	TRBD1	CASSTNRPGQGGDTQYF	TGTGCCAGTAGTACAAACCGTCCGGGACAGGGAGGAGATACGCAGTATTTT
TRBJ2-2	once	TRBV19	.	CASSILIPGQGTGELFF	TGTGCCAGTAGTATTTTAATCCCAGGGCAGGGCACCGGGGAGCTGTTTTTT
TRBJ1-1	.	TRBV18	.	CASSAGGLNTEAFF	TGTGCCAGCTCAGCCGGGGGTCTGAACACTGAAGCTTTCTTT
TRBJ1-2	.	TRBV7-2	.	CASSATGVGYTF	TGTGCCAGCAGCGCAACGGGGGTCGGCTACACCTTC
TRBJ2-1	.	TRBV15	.	CATSRDRGGYNEQFF	TGTGCCACCAGCAGAGATCGTGGAGGCTACAATGAGCAGTTCTTC
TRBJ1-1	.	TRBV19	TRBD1	CASSIVRQGYPEAFF	TGTGCCAGTAGTATAGTAAGACAGGGGTACCCTGAAGCTTTCTTT
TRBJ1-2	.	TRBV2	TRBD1	CASSEDRGRGYTF	TGTGCCAGCAGCGAGGACAGGGGGCGAGGCTACACCTTC
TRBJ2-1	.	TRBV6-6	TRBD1	CASSYGQGYTEQFF	TGTGCCAGCAGTTACGGACAGGGATACACTGAGCAGTTCTTC
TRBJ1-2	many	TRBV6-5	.	CASSNSAGGYTF	TGTGCCAGCTCGAACTCTGCGGGTGGCTACACCTTC
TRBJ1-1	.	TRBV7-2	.	CASSFYSFRSEAFF	TGTGCCAGCAGCTTCTACAGTTTTCGTTCCGAAGCTTTCTTT
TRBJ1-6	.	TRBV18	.	CASSPTRASGSPLHF	TGTGCCAGCTCACCCACCCGGGCCTCGGGGTCACCCCTCCACTTT
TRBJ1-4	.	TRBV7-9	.	CAGSGATNEKLFF	TGTGCCGGTTCGGGGGCAACTAATGAAAAACTGTTTTTT
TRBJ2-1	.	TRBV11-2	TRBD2	CASSRSQPGLGGSNEQFF	TGTGCCAGCAGCCGGAGCCAACCGGGACTAGGGGGGAGCAATGAGCAGTTCTTC
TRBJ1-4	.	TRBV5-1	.	CASSSGRVGEKLFF	TGCGCCAGCAGCTCGGGCAGGGTGGGCGAAAAACTGTTTTTT
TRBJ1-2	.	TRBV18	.	CASSPQEAYGYTF	TGTGCCAGCTCACCACAGGAGGCCTATGGCTACACCTTC
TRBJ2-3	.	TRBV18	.	CASLRISQASTDTQYF	TGTGCCAGCTTGCGTATTAGCCAAGCTAGCACAGATACGCAGTATTTT
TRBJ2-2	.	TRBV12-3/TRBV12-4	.	CASSLVSGELFF	TGTGCCAGCAGTCTAGTGAGCGGGGAGCTGTTTTTT
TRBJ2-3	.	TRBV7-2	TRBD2	CASSLRSSGGGSTDTQYF	TGTGCCAGCAGCTTACGGTCTAGCGGGGGTGGGAGCACAGATACGCAGTATTTT
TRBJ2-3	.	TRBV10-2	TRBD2	CASGAGGTGGTQYF	TGCGCCAGCGGCGCCGGGGGAACGGGGGGGACGCAGTATTTT
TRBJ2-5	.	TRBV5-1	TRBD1	CASSLTGVQETQYF	TGTGCCAGCAGTTTGACAGGGGTTCAAGAGACCCAGTACTTC
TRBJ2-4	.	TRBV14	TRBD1	CASSQEFGTVKAKNIQYF	TGTGCCAGCAGCCAAGAATTCGGGACAGTGAAGGCCAAAAACATTCAGTACTTC
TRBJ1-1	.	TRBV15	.	CATSRDPDIIAFF	TGTGCCACCAGCAGAGATCCTGACATAATAGCTTTCTTT
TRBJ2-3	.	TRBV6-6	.	CASSYSGKVGGDTQYF	TGTGCCAGCAGTTACTCGGGCAAGGTCGGTGGGGATACGCAGTATTTT
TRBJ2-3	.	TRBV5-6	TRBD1	CASNRGTATDTQYF	TGTGCCAGCAACCGAGGGACAGCAACAGATACGCAGTATTTT
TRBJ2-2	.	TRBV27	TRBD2	CASSLSSLRGRGRELFF	TGTGCCAGCAGTTTATCGAGCCTGCGCGGGAGGGGGAGGGAGCTGTTTTTT
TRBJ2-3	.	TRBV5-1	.	CASSLDGLGRTDTQYF	TGCGCCAGCAGCTTGGATGGCCTAGGGAGGACAGATACGCAGTATTTT
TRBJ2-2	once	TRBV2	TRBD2	CASRPPGLAFTGELFF	TGTGCCAGCAGGCCTCCGGGACTAGCGTTCACCGGGGAGCTGTTTTTT
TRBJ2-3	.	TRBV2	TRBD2	CASTSGGASSQYF	TGTGCCAGCACAAGCGGGGGGGCTTCTTCGCAGTATTTT
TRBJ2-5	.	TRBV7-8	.	CASSSTGFGETQYF	TGTGCCAGCAGCTCTACAGGGTTTGGCGAGACCCAGTACTTC
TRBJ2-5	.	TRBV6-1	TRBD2	CASSEGTSFETQYF	TGTGCCAGCAGTGAAGGGACTAGTTTCGAGACCCAGTACTTC
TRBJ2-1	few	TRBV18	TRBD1	CASSGTGIDEQFF	TGTGCCAGCTCCGGGACAGGGATCGATGAGCAGTTCTTC
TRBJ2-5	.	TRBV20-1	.	CSASSGVAGETQYF	TGCAGTGCTAGTTCCGGGGTGGCCGGGGAGACCCAGTACTTC
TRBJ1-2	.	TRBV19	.	CASSIGQVGGYTF	TGTGCCAGTAGCATAGGGCAGGTTGGTGGCTACACCTTC
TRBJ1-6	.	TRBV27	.	CASSPRRPNYNSPLHF	TGTGCCAGCAGTCCTAGGCGGCCTAACTATAATTCACCCCTCCACTTT
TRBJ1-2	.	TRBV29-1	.	CSEVALPYGYTF	TGCAGCGAAGTTGCGTTGCCCTATGGCTACACCTTC